Below, one TCR beta chain is given with its context. Its antigen is still unknown. This sample was included in a study of a mutant IDH1 vaccine in newly diagnosed glioma. Study summary: Visit V12 was at week 35; visit V13 was at week 47.

V trimming: 0 bases; J trimming: 13 bases; junction bases outside the gene matches: 11. The CDR3 covers 13 residues. Germline V CDR1 and CDR2: GTSNPN, SVGIG (reference sequence). Time point here: week 47, end of study. Each dose of the vaccine consisted of 300 ug of mutant IDH1 20-mer peptide, with topical imiquimod. Sequencing was performed with immunoSEQ multiplex PCR; in TCRdb, only in-frame clones are kept and a portion is missing. The sample yields about 52,000 clones, 70% to 85% seen once. The TCR was taken from a woman aged 40 to 50 with glioma. Some clones in this sample may be carry-over from other donors' samples. The sample here was PBMCs, taken from a glioma patient whose treatment included an IDH1 peptide vaccine. This chain connects TRBV30 to TRBJ1-2, with 7 bases matching TRBD1. DNA for the CDR3: TGTGCCTGGAGTGTAAGGACAGGTCCCATAGGCACCTTC. Translated: CAWSVRTGPIGTF.